This TCR beta chain was obtained from a study of T cells in lung cancer brain metastases. Findings of the study overall: Unique productive clones were significantly fewer in brain metastases: median 1540 versus 4551.

Note on this clone: As yet, its antigen is unknown.

From germline, CDR1 is LGHNA and CDR2 YSLEER. Trimming cost V 1 base and J 6 bases, with 10 bases left between them. The CDR3 runs 13 residues. Genomic DNA input was roughly 2 to 5 ug, equal within pairs. Generated by immunoSEQ multiplex PCR, the TCRdb table keeps only in-frame clones and is missing some. This sample has roughly 5,100 clones, with roughly 80% found just once. This chain connects TRBV4-3 to TRBJ2-7; unclear D gene. This sequence originates from a man aged 45-60 years with non-small cell lung cancer that had spread to the brain. Source material: tumor tissue from a brain metastasis. The CDR3 here is CASSQGVLGEQYF. CDR3 sequence (DNA): TGCGCCAGCAGCCAAGGCGTTTTGGGCGAGCAGTACTTC.